Listed below are T cell receptor beta chains from one sample, sequenced in a study of T cell responses to AZD1222 COVID-19 vaccine. Generated by immunoSEQ multiplex PCR, the TCRdb table keeps only in-frame clones and is missing some. There are approximately 140,000 clones in the sample; roughly 92% occur only once, and roughly 1.2% lies in the top ten. Sequenced here: peripheral blood, sampled on day 0 of AZD1222 vaccination. The receptors derive from an adult in good health. The CDR3 runs from the conserved cysteine through the conserved F or W. The D gene is left open where the match is weak. Expanded clones get a size class; other rows say once, few or many, or leave the size out.

>TRBJ2-3|TRBV7-2|TRBD1|16|NA
CASSSGQGFSTDTQYF
TGTGCCAGCAGCTCAGGACAGGGGTTTAGCACAGATACGCAGTATTTT
>TRBJ1-2|TRBV11-2|NA|14|NA
CASSLPGRDYGYTF
TGTGCCAGCAGCTTGCCGGGGCGCGACTATGGCTACACCTTC
>TRBJ1-4|TRBV6-5|NA|14|NA
CASSRTGVEEKLFF
TGTGCCAGCAGTCGGACGGGGGTAGAGGAAAAACTGTTTTTT
>TRBJ1-2|TRBV5-6|NA|12|few
CASSLVGIDYTF
TGTGCCAGCAGCTTGGTTGGGATTGACTACACCTTC
>TRBJ1-2|TRBV7-9|NA|14|NA
CASSLEQGNYGYTF
TGTGCCAGCAGCTTAGAACAGGGTAACTATGGCTACACCTTC
>TRBJ1-4|TRBV18|TRBD1|14|NA
CASSKGQVPEKLFF
TGTGCCAGCTCAAAGGGACAGGTACCTGAAAAACTGTTTTTT
>TRBJ1-4|TRBV19|NA|12|NA
CASSLQGEKLFF
TGTGCCAGCAGCCTACAGGGAGAAAAACTGTTTTTT
>TRBJ1-6|TRBV6-1|NA|15|NA
CASSEALPGSSPLHF
TGTGCCAGCAGTGAAGCGCTTCCAGGCTCCTCACCCCTCCACTTT
>TRBJ1-5|TRBV2|NA|13|NA
CASRYSENQPQHF
TGTGCCAGCAGATACAGTGAAAATCAGCCCCAGCATTTT
>TRBJ1-4|TRBV5-1|TRBD1|15|NA
CASRLRTGANEKLFF
TGCGCCAGCAGGCTCAGGACAGGGGCGAATGAAAAACTGTTTTTT
>TRBJ2-2|TRBV5-5|TRBD1|17|NA
CASVGTALPGATGELFF
TGTGCCAGCGTCGGGACAGCCCTACCAGGTGCCACCGGGGAGCTGTTTTTT
>TRBJ1-5|TRBV12-5|NA|12|NA
CASGLSSHHPSF
TGTGCTAGTGGTTTGTCCTCCCACCACCCGTCTTTT
>TRBJ1-1|TRBV5-4|NA|14|NA
CASRNGQMNTEAFF
TGTGCCAGCAGGAATGGACAGATGAACACTGAAGCTTTCTTT
>TRBJ1-4|TRBV7-9|NA|13|NA
CASSTQANEKLFF
TGTGCCAGCAGCACCCAGGCTAATGAAAAACTGTTTTTT
>TRBJ1-6|TRBV7-8|TRBD1|17|NA
CASSPRRQGPSNSPLHF
TGTGCCAGCAGCCCCCGGAGACAGGGGCCCTCAAATTCACCCCTCCACTTT
>TRBJ1-2|TRBV3-1/TRBV3-2|NA|13|NA
CASSQGRGDGYTF
TGTGCCAGCAGCCAAGGAAGGGGCGATGGCTACACCTTC
>TRBJ2-3|TRBV19|TRBD2|16|once
CASSMLTSGYTDTQYF
TGTGCCAGTAGTATGCTGACTAGCGGCTACACAGATACGCAGTATTTT
>TRBJ1-2|TRBV5-3|TRBD1|16|NA
CARSRPRDRQNYGYTF
TGTGCCAGAAGCCGTCCCCGGGACAGGCAAAACTATGGCTACACCTTC
>TRBJ1-1|TRBV19|NA|15|NA
CASRGPRRGNTEAFF
TGTGCCAGTAGGGGACCAAGGAGAGGTAACACTGAAGCTTTCTTT
>TRBJ1-3|TRBV30|NA|9|NA
CAWSGAIYF
TGTGCCTGGAGTGGAGCCATATATTTT
>TRBJ1-5|TRBV5-1|NA|15|NA
CASSLGGGSNQPQHF
TGCGCCAGCAGCTTGGGTGGGGGGAGCAATCAGCCCCAGCATTTT
>TRBJ2-3|TRBV7-2|TRBD2|16|NA
CASSLVGGSLGDTQYF
TGTGCCAGCAGCTTAGTGGGCGGGAGTTTAGGAGATACGCAGTATTTT
>TRBJ2-6|TRBV4-3|NA|17|many
CASSQDPGGTGANVLTF
TGCGCCAGCAGCCAAGATCCAGGGGGGACTGGGGCCAACGTCCTGACTTTC
>TRBJ1-1|TRBV10-3|NA|11|few
CAISYLTEAFF
TGTGCCATCAGTTACCTCACTGAAGCTTTCTTT
>TRBJ1-4|TRBV2|NA|15|NA
CASSAFPREEEKLFF
TGTGCCAGCAGCGCCTTCCCTAGGGAGGAGGAAAAACTGTTTTTT
>TRBJ1-1|TRBV10-3|NA|12|NA
CAISDQGYEAFF
TGTGCCATCAGTGATCAGGGCTATGAAGCTTTCTTT
>TRBJ1-2|TRBV6-5|TRBD1|13|NA
CASSYSRQGGYTF
TGTGCCAGCAGTTACTCTCGACAGGGCGGCTACACCTTC
>TRBJ2-3|TRBV29-1|NA|14|NA
CSADGGSITDTQYF
TGCAGCGCTGATGGGGGTAGTATAACAGATACGCAGTATTTT
>TRBJ2-1|TRBV5-1|NA|13|NA
CASSPGADSSQFF
TGCGCCAGCAGCCCAGGGGCTGATTCGTCCCAGTTCTTC
>TRBJ2-1|TRBV2|NA|14|NA
CASLWIPGDGEQFF
TGTGCCAGCCTTTGGATCCCCGGAGACGGTGAGCAGTTCTTC
>TRBJ1-1|TRBV2|TRBD1|15|once
CASSEQGAWNTEAFF
TGTGCCAGCAGTGAACAGGGGGCTTGGAACACTGAAGCTTTCTTT
>TRBJ2-3|TRBV10-1|NA|13|NA
CASITTRTDTQYF
TGCGCCAGCATCACAACCCGCACAGATACGCAGTATTTT
>TRBJ2-1|TRBV4-2|NA|11|NA
CASSQDNEQFF
TGTGCCAGCAGCCAAGACAATGAGCAGTTCTTC
>TRBJ1-3|TRBV3-1/TRBV3-2|TRBD1|15|NA
CASSQKGALGNTIYF
TGTGCCAGCAGCCAAAAGGGGGCGTTGGGAAACACCATATATTTT
>TRBJ2-2|TRBV24-1|NA|15|NA
CATSDPADGAGELFF
TGTGCCACCAGTGACCCGGCTGACGGGGCCGGGGAGCTGTTTTTT
>TRBJ1-1|TRBV10-3|TRBD1|15|NA
CAISPGGQGGTEAFF
TGTGCCATCAGTCCAGGCGGACAGGGAGGTACTGAAGCTTTCTTT
>TRBJ2-1|TRBV18|NA|17|NA
CASSPFFPGSSYNEQFF
TGTGCCAGCTCACCATTTTTTCCGGGGAGCTCCTACAATGAGCAGTTCTTC
>TRBJ2-2|TRBV6-2/TRBV6-3|TRBD2|17|once
CASSYSGTSGKTGELFF
TGTGCCAGCAGTTACTCCGGGACTAGCGGGAAAACCGGGGAGCTGTTTTTT
>TRBJ1-1|TRBV6-5|NA|15|NA
CASSYSRGGAAEAFF
TGTGCCAGCAGTTACTCGAGGGGAGGGGCCGCTGAAGCTTTCTTT
>TRBJ1-3|TRBV5-1|TRBD1|16|once
CASSLDGQGPGNTIYF
TGCGCCAGCAGCTTGGATGGACAGGGGCCAGGAAACACCATATATTTT
>TRBJ1-5|TRBV19|TRBD1|15|NA
CASSIGQGGNQPQHF
TGTGCCAGTAGTATCGGGCAGGGGGGAAATCAGCCCCAGCATTTT
>TRBJ1-4|TRBV6-5|NA|16|once
CASSYPYEPYNEKLFF
TGTGCCAGCAGTTACCCCTACGAACCATATAATGAAAAACTGTTTTTT
>TRBJ1-1|TRBV4-3|TRBD1|14|NA
CASSPGGADTEAFF
TGCGCCAGCAGCCCAGGGGGCGCGGACACTGAAGCTTTCTTT
>TRBJ1-1|TRBV5-1|NA|13|NA
CASMSGPNTEAFF
TGCGCCAGCATGAGTGGCCCTAACACTGAAGCTTTCTTT
>TRBJ2-3|TRBV5-1|NA|15|NA
CASSLSTGTRDTQYF
TGCGCCAGCAGCTTATCCACCGGGACCCGAGATACGCAGTATTTT
>TRBJ2-3|TRBV7-2|TRBD2|16|NA
CASSPLASGPIGTQYF
TGTGCCAGCAGCCCCCTCGCTAGCGGCCCAATTGGAACGCAGTATTTT
>TRBJ2-5|TRBV5-1|TRBD2|15|NA
CASSGAGVTGETQYF
TGCGCCAGCAGCGGGGCGGGGGTCACTGGGGAGACCCAGTACTTC
>TRBJ2-1|TRBV9|TRBD2|15|NA
CASSVLAGGLREQFF
TGTGCCAGCAGCGTCCTAGCGGGGGGTCTAAGGGAGCAGTTCTTC
>TRBJ1-5|TRBV12-5|NA|16|NA
CASGPGPVYSNQPQHF
TGTGCTAGTGGTCCGGGCCCCGTCTATAGCAATCAGCCCCAGCATTTT
>TRBJ1-1|TRBV6-5|NA|13|NA
CASSYSRNTEAFF
TGTGCCAGCAGTTACAGCAGGAACACTGAAGCTTTCTTT
>TRBJ1-1|TRBV27|NA|13|NA
CASSLRENTEAFF
TGTGCCAGCAGTTTGCGGGAGAACACTGAAGCTTTCTTT
>TRBJ1-1|TRBV6-2/TRBV6-3|NA|11|NA
CASSLGVEAFF
TGTGCCAGCAGTCTGGGGGTTGAAGCTTTCTTT
>TRBJ1-4|TRBV18|NA|14|NA
CASSPWRGDEKLFF
TGTGCCAGCTCTCCTTGGAGGGGAGATGAAAAACTGTTTTTT
>TRBJ1-1|TRBV5-5|NA|11|NA
CASSLLKGAFF
TGTGCCAGCAGCTTGTTGAAGGGTGCTTTCTTT